This T cell receptor (beta chain) was documented in a study of beta chain features in type 1 diabetes. Study-level findings and limits: Researchers report that Type 1 diabetes patients had moderately but significantly shorter TCRB CDR3s across all four CD4+ subsets.

Notes on this clone: The antigen remains unidentified.

The J segment lost 11 bases and the V segment lost 6 bases, leaving 6 bases of the junction unmatched. In germline, CDR1 is DFQATT, CDR2 SNEGSKA (reference sequence). The CDR3 runs 11 residues. Every isolated RNA sample was fully reverse transcribed, so sequencing captured expressed TCRB transcripts. The table came from immunoSEQ multiplex PCR; TCRdb's copy has only in-frame clones and leaves some out. The table shows 600,000 to 700,000 clones, with 13% occurring only once. The chain is built from TRBV20-1 and TRBJ2-1; 8 bases agree with TRBD1. The sequencing input was naive CD4+ T cells from blood. This TCR was sampled from a man younger than 35 with type 1 diabetes. CDR3: CSARIRGQQFF. For the CDR3, the DNA is TGCAGTGCCCGGATCAGGGGGCAGCAGTTCTTC.